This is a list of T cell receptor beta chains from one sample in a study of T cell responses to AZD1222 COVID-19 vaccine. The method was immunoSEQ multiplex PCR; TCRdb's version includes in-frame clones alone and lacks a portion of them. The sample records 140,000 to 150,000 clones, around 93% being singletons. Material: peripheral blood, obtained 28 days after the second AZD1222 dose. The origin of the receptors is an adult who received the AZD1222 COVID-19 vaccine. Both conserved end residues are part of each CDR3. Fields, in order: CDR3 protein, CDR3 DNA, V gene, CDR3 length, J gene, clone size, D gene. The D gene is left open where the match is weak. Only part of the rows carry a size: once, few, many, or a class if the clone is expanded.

CASSSPWDRGTGELFF,TGTGCCAGCAGCTCACCCTGGGACAGGGGCACCGGGGAGCTGTTTTTT,TRBV7-8,16,TRBJ2-2,.,TRBD1
CAISPQGGRGTEAFF,TGTGCCATCAGCCCCCAGGGGGGGCGGGGCACTGAAGCTTTCTTT,TRBV10-3,15,TRBJ1-1,.,TRBD1
CASSLGVVGNTIYF,TGTGCCAGCAGCTTAGGGGTGGTTGGAAACACCATATATTTT,TRBV7-2,14,TRBJ1-3,.,.
CASSIEGAGTEQYF,TGTGCCAGTAGTATAGAGGGGGCGGGTACCGAGCAGTACTTC,TRBV19,14,TRBJ2-7,.,.
CASSLVPQGGYGYTF,TGTGCCAGCAGCTTAGTACCCCAGGGCGGCTATGGCTACACCTTC,TRBV7-6,15,TRBJ1-2,once,.
CASGLGGTGTTEAFF,TGTGCTAGTGGTTTAGGGGGGACAGGGACCACTGAAGCTTTCTTT,TRBV12-5,15,TRBJ1-1,.,TRBD1
CASSRDGSGRTQYF,TGTGCCAGCAGCCGCGACGGATCCGGCCGTACGCAGTATTTT,TRBV7-3,14,TRBJ2-3,.,.
CASSSELGPDGEQFF,TGTGCCAGCAGCTCAGAGCTGGGACCCGACGGTGAGCAGTTCTTC,TRBV5-4,15,TRBJ2-1,.,.
CASSLGLDETQYF,TGTGCCAGCAGCTTAGGGCTGGACGAGACCCAGTACTTC,TRBV11-3,13,TRBJ2-5,few,.
CASSSGLAGGRSSTDTQYF,TGCGCCAGCAGCTCGGGACTAGCGGGAGGTCGATCTAGCACAGATACGCAGTATTTT,TRBV5-1,19,TRBJ2-3,.,TRBD2
CASSSRGQENEKLFF,TGTGCCAGCAGCTCGAGGGGACAGGAGAATGAAAAACTGTTTTTT,TRBV5-5,15,TRBJ1-4,.,TRBD1
CASSQDHGSGSFNEQYF,TGCGCCAGCAGCCAAGATCATGGAAGCGGGAGCTTCAACGAGCAGTACTTC,TRBV4-3,17,TRBJ2-7,.,TRBD2
CASFDGWEEGSSEQYF,TGTGCCAGCTTTGATGGGTGGGAGGAAGGATCGTCCGAGCAGTACTTC,TRBV4-2,16,TRBJ2-7,.,.
CASSPGAGTDTQYF,TGTGCCAGTAGCCCAGGGGCAGGCACAGATACGCAGTATTTT,TRBV19,14,TRBJ2-3,.,.
CASSLGRGRATTDTQYF,TGCGCCAGCAGTCTAGGGAGGGGGAGGGCGACCACAGATACGCAGTATTTT,TRBV23-1,17,TRBJ2-3,.,.
CASSFGTSVHEQYF,TGTGCCAGCAGCTTCGGGACTAGCGTCCACGAGCAGTACTTC,TRBV7-2,14,TRBJ2-7,.,TRBD2
CASSIETSGETTNTDTQYF,TGTGCCAGTAGTATAGAAACTAGCGGGGAGACTACAAACACAGATACGCAGTATTTT,TRBV19,19,TRBJ2-3,.,TRBD2
CASSLAGTGELFF,TGTGCCAGCAGCTTAGCCGGCACCGGGGAGCTGTTTTTT,TRBV7-2,13,TRBJ2-2,.,.
CASSRPSRSSYNEQFF,TGTGCCAGCAGCCGTCCTAGCCGTAGCTCCTACAATGAGCAGTTCTTC,TRBV6-2/TRBV6-3,16,TRBJ2-1,.,.
CASSLGDRGHGYTF,TGCGCCAGCAGCTTGGGGGACAGGGGACATGGCTACACCTTC,TRBV5-1,14,TRBJ1-2,once,TRBD1
CASSLERAIQETQYF,TGCGCCAGCAGCTTGGAGAGGGCTATCCAAGAGACCCAGTACTTC,TRBV5-1,15,TRBJ2-5,.,.
CASNKGGGLPTNEKLFF,TGTGCCAGTAACAAAGGGGGCGGACTTCCAACTAATGAAAAACTGTTTTTT,TRBV19,17,TRBJ1-4,once,TRBD1
CASSQVGEASYEQYF,TGTGCCAGCAGCCAAGTGGGGGAGGCCTCCTACGAGCAGTACTTC,TRBV3-1/TRBV3-2,15,TRBJ2-7,.,.
CASSPLGQGAAGELFF,TGTGCCAGCTCACCACTTGGACAGGGGGCCGCCGGGGAGCTGTTTTTT,TRBV18,16,TRBJ2-2,.,TRBD1
CASSSTRGGYSPLHF,TGTGCCAGCAGCTCGACGAGGGGCGGCTATTCACCCCTCCACTTT,TRBV11-3,15,TRBJ1-6,once,.
CASSLVGSLGGGTYNEQFF,TGCGCCAGCAGCTTGGTAGGGTCTCTTGGGGGAGGGACCTACAATGAGCAGTTCTTC,TRBV5-1,19,TRBJ2-1,.,TRBD2
CAWSVWDRGQEESGNTIYF,TGTGCCTGGAGTGTATGGGACAGGGGGCAAGAGGAGTCTGGAAACACCATATATTTT,TRBV30,19,TRBJ1-3,.,TRBD1
CASSPRLAGFKSYEQYF,TGTGCCAGCAGCCCCCGACTAGCGGGCTTTAAGTCGTACGAGCAGTACTTC,TRBV3-1/TRBV3-2,17,TRBJ2-7,.,TRBD2
CASSLGVWSGGKFQETQYF,TGTGCCAGCAGTTTAGGGGTCTGGTCGGGCGGGAAATTCCAAGAGACCCAGTACTTC,TRBV28,19,TRBJ2-5,few,.
CACGTRMNTGELFF,TGTGCCTGCGGGACTCGGATGAACACCGGGGAGCTGTTTTTT,TRBV19,14,TRBJ2-2,medium-sized,.
CASSQVGGDLGEQYF,TGTGCCAGCAGCCAAGTTGGAGGGGACCTCGGCGAGCAGTACTTC,TRBV3-1/TRBV3-2,15,TRBJ2-7,.,.
CASSSVPKIPGTHQETQYF,TGTGCCAGCAGTTCGGTACCGAAAATTCCCGGGACACATCAAGAGACCCAGTACTTC,TRBV27,19,TRBJ2-5,.,.
CAISESGGGADTQYF,TGTGCCATCAGTGAGTCTGGCGGGGGCGCAGATACGCAGTATTTT,TRBV10-3,15,TRBJ2-3,.,.
CASSQLGGGLSPLHF,TGTGCCAGCAGCCAACTCGGCGGGGGGCTCTCACCCCTCCACTTT,TRBV3-1/TRBV3-2,15,TRBJ1-6,.,.
CAINDLNGYTF,TGTGCCATCAATGATCTAAATGGCTACACCTTC,TRBV10-3,11,TRBJ1-2,.,.
CASRDDRAGSEKLFF,TGTGCCAGCAGGGACGACAGGGCAGGGAGTGAAAAACTGTTTTTT,TRBV6-6,15,TRBJ1-4,.,TRBD1
CASSLTGVSGNTIYF,TGCGCCAGCAGCCTAACAGGGGTCTCTGGAAACACCATATATTTT,TRBV5-1,15,TRBJ1-3,.,TRBD1
CASSVGDDYEQYF,TGTGCCAGCAGCGTAGGTGACGACTACGAGCAGTACTTC,TRBV9,13,TRBJ2-7,.,.
CASILGGGSETQYF,TGTGCCAGCATCTTGGGGGGAGGGTCGGAGACCCAGTACTTC,TRBV5-6,14,TRBJ2-5,.,TRBD2
CASSYSGDRATEAFF,TGTGCCAGCAGTTACTCGGGCGACAGGGCCACTGAAGCTTTCTTT,TRBV6-5,15,TRBJ1-1,.,TRBD1
CASSLRGYGYTF,TGTGCCAGCAGCCTGCGTGGCTATGGCTACACCTTC,TRBV12-3/TRBV12-4,12,TRBJ1-2,.,.
CSVVGESSYEQYF,TGCAGCGTTGTGGGGGAGAGTTCCTACGAGCAGTACTTC,TRBV29-1,13,TRBJ2-7,.,.
CASSWEGYGYTF,TGTGCCAGCAGTTGGGAGGGCTATGGCTACACCTTC,TRBV12-3/TRBV12-4,12,TRBJ1-2,.,.
CSVVRQGNQETQYF,TGCAGCGTTGTGAGACAGGGGAACCAAGAGACCCAGTACTTC,TRBV29-1,14,TRBJ2-5,once,TRBD1
CASRYSGQGSYEQYF,TGTGCCAGCAGGTATTCCGGACAGGGGTCCTACGAGCAGTACTTC,TRBV2,15,TRBJ2-7,.,TRBD1
CAWSVTGLANYGYTF,TGTGCCTGGAGTGTGACAGGCTTAGCTAACTATGGCTACACCTTC,TRBV30,15,TRBJ1-2,few,.
CASSNRDRVGEQYF,TGCGCCAGCAGCAACCGGGACAGGGTAGGCGAGCAGTACTTC,TRBV4-1,14,TRBJ2-7,.,TRBD1
CASSLEVGVLFF,TGTGCCAGCAGCTTAGAGGTCGGGGTTCTGTTTTTT,TRBV7-9,12,TRBJ1-4,once,.
CAKAWDRGHLGFGAFF,TGTGCCAAAGCATGGGACAGGGGCCACCTCGGGTTCGGGGCTTTCTTT,TRBV2,16,TRBJ1-1,.,TRBD1
CASSSGGVYGYTF,TGTGCCAGCAGTTCAGGGGGCGTCTATGGCTACACCTTC,TRBV28,13,TRBJ1-2,.,TRBD1
CSASSDSNQPQHF,TGCAGTGCTAGTTCAGATAGCAATCAGCCCCAGCATTTT,TRBV20-1,13,TRBJ1-5,.,.
CASSTGTSGYEQYF,TGTGCCAGCAGTACCGGGACTAGCGGCTACGAGCAGTACTTC,TRBV7-9,14,TRBJ2-7,.,TRBD2
CASSHPVGTGELFF,TGTGCCAGCAGCCACCCTGTGGGAACCGGGGAGCTGTTTTTT,TRBV14,14,TRBJ2-2,.,.
CASSEGDRRGRRNSPLHF,TGTGCCAGCAGCGAGGGAGACAGGAGGGGGCGCAGGAATTCACCCCTCCACTTT,TRBV9,18,TRBJ1-6,.,TRBD1
CASSGTGEQPQHF,TGTGCCAGTAGCGGGACAGGGGAGCAGCCCCAGCATTTT,TRBV19,13,TRBJ1-5,few,TRBD1